This T cell receptor (beta chain) was sequenced in a study of cytomegalovirus exposure and HLA in healthy donors (TCRdb year 2017). Regarding the study in general: An earlier analysis of approximately 640 of the donors reported about 250 Gb of sequence data and 100 million to 140 million unique TCR beta sequences from 150 million to 200 million T cells. Approximately 310 gigabases of sequencing data and some 85 million unique TCR sequences were included in an early release covering over 600 HLA-typed donors. Of the 300 to 500 genotyped donors, approximately 80% were placed in the genetic ancestry cluster associated with self-reported Caucasian donors. The aim of the study was to test whether cataloging public T cell receptors could identify signatures of past pathogen exposure. The study profiled the T cell repertoires of more than 500 subjects by immunosequencing and related them to cytomegalovirus serostatus. In addition to the first cohort of 666 subjects, a separate validation cohort of approximately 130 different subjects was used. The study combined high-throughput TCR immunosequencing, statistical association of individual TCRs with disease status, and machine learning to predict cytomegalovirus infection status. To study patterns of TCR occurrence, a later analysis re-analyzed previously published TCR beta repertoires from 550 to 800 donors and added high-resolution HLA genotyping. In the later analysis, no new phenotypic data were used to find candidate immune exposures; instead, reliance was placed on TCR beta sequences and their occurrence across donors. In an earlier analysis of 587 of the donors, high-throughput TCR beta sequencing was used to judge whether each TCR beta V gene segment behaved as functional or pseudogenic. Alongside the repertoire data, information on donor age, sex, ethnicity and CMV serostatus was compiled. A later genetic analysis used genome-wide SNP genotypes for about three fifths of the roughly 700 donors, treating that subset as a discovery cohort. Every discovery cohort repertoire had been produced on one sequencing platform. Class I and class II HLA loci were covered by the typing at four-digit resolution. The number of typed donors differed by locus: roughly 620-630 for A, B, C, DRB1 and DQB1; 500 to 550 for DQA1; about 600 for DPA1; and some 470 for DPB1. Because of strong linkage in the cohort, 4 to 6 DR-DQ haplotypes were treated as single units for association and clustering. Among a few hundred genotyped donors of the cohort, an average of approximately 240,000 unique TCR beta nucleotide sequences were sequenced per donor, roughly 20% of them non-productive. Overall results and qualifications from the work: In both the original and validation cohorts, the classifier was reported to diagnose cytomegalovirus status with high specificity and sensitivity. The 87-base-pair reads could not distinguish some IMGT-functional V segments, including TRBV6-2 and TRBV6-3, so those segments were excluded. A later genetic analysis reported fewer N-insertions in productive TCRs among donors in an Asian-associated ancestry cluster than the approximately 670-donor mean. In a later analysis, the rate of TCR association differed among HLA loci, with DRB1 alleles having the most associated TCRs and HLA-C alleles having the fewest. A later analysis reported that several top co-occurrence clusters appeared linked to parvovirus B19, influenza, CMV and Epstein-Barr virus. CMV serostatus was the only immune exposure information available for the cohort. Most TCR sequences were seen in very few donors, while some public TCRs were found in many individuals. Only TCR beta chains were sequenced in this cohort, and the absence of alpha or paired-chain data limited detectable features. At a false discovery rate of 0.05, a later analysis linked fewer than 20,000 TCR beta sequences to specific HLA alleles. The earlier analysis of fewer than 750 of the donors excluded roughly 17 rarely observed V segments, including chromosome 9 orphons, because counts were too low. An earlier analysis of 450 to 750 of the donors showed that most TCR beta V segments appeared in productive rearrangements either about 90% or about 30% of the time, which broadly matched IMGT annotations. The authors suggested that the approach could potentially be extended to other disease states and immunological phenotypes. A further reported finding was that TCR beta sequences accurately predicted the HLA-A and HLA-B alleles for most subjects in the first cohort. Because HLA typing was missing for some donors at each locus, association tests included only the typed subset. Assigning TCR associations to individual alleles was difficult when HLA alleles, especially DR and DQ, strongly co-occurred. The sequencing pipeline was judged likely to have produced a cluster of highly shared sequence variants as a technical artifact. In a later analysis, HLA-associated TCR beta chains were found to be more clonally expanded and to have lower generation probabilities than equally common non-associated chains. The study gave a list of around 170 TCR beta chains associated with cytomegalovirus. Correlated functional status among segregating V segments might be attributable to linkage disequilibrium, but an unknown experimental factor could not be ruled out. Roughly uniform sequencing depth across donors was assumed in presence/absence analyses, although this assumption may not hold. Three of the identified cytomegalovirus-associated TCR beta chains were confirmed in vitro to be specific for cytomegalovirus antigens. According to a later analysis, most CMV-associated TCR beta chains appeared to be HLA-restricted, and the HLA associations seemed to be driven largely by CMV exposure. An association between a missense DCLRE1C variant and V-gene and J-gene trimming of TCR beta chains was found in a later genetic analysis and replicated in an independent cohort.

As to this clone: It has no known antigen specificity. One base away there is no much larger clone; base qualities are not given.

The cohort consisted of 670 or so healthy bone marrow donors. Cohort members were all nominally healthy when sampled, although unrecorded immune exposures were likely present. The donor tested CMV seropositive and was one of the 289 seropositive cohort members. Each donor provided a peripheral blood sample, and peripheral blood mononuclear cells were used for TCR beta sequencing. The Qiagen DNeasy Blood Extraction Kit was used to extract genomic DNA from the blood cell samples. The library relied on the immunoSEQ multiplex PCR assay. A mixture of 60 forward primers for TCR Vbeta segments and 13 reverse primers for TCR Jbeta segments was used in the multiplex PCR. Amplification of the CDR3 region of rearranged TCR beta genes was performed with a multiplex PCR assay on genomic DNA. Amplified TCR beta libraries were sequenced as 87-base-pair reads on the Illumina HiSeq System. The original pipeline was this. A later analysis counted some 80 million unique TCR beta chains across the 600 to 850 repertoires, and around 9.9 million of these chains were shared by at least two donors. To remove PCR and sequencing errors, raw reads were error-corrected and collapsed into unique sequences using a nearest-neighbor algorithm that merged closely related sequences. To assign V, D and J gene segments, CDR3 sequences were aligned to IMGT reference sequences. For a sequence to be retained, a match of at least six nucleotides to both a V gene segment and a J gene segment was required. Rearrangements were called productive when the CDR3 lacked stop codons and stayed in frame with V and J; all others were non-productive. Following IMGT convention, CDR3 was defined as the stretch from the second conserved V-encoded cysteine to the conserved J-encoded phenylalanine. In an earlier analysis of around 600 of the donors, sequences lacking an unambiguous match to a single V gene segment were excluded. In an earlier analysis of 587 of the donors, a V segment was called functional when productive rearrangements were above 56.7%, and segregating when the standard deviation between donors exceeded 5%. A statistical classification framework was built for diagnosing cytomegalovirus status from the catalog of TCR beta chain sequences. In a later analysis, V and J genes were assigned by comparing TCR nucleotide sequences against IMGT/GENE-DB human TR gene sequences. A later analysis assigned CDR3 sequences and most-parsimonious VDJ recombination scenarios with the TCRdist pipeline. A later analysis defined each TCR beta chain by its CDR3 amino acid sequence plus V-gene family, and excluded reads lacking a unique V-gene family. In a later analysis, a few hundred highly shared, low-generation-probability nucleotide sequences were removed to address suspected cross-contamination and a sequencing artifact. In a later analysis, a clonal expansion index was calculated for each public chain from normalized within-repertoire ranks of inferred template counts. A later analysis computed generation probabilities with a VDJ recombination model fitted to out-of-frame rearrangements, and checked the results against IGoR. In a later analysis, hypergeometric tests were used to score TCR-TCR, TCR-HLA and TCR-CMV co-occurrence, with a repertoire-size bias correction applied to TCR pairs. False discovery rates were estimated in a later analysis by permuting HLA or CMV assignments 20 times. In a later analysis, co-occurring TCRs were grouped using DBSCAN, with TCRdist sequence similarity added in when clustering inside HLA-allele-positive subsets. Repertoires with fewer than 30,000 or more than 120,000 public chains were left out of co-occurrence clustering, as were four to six repertoires with anomalous nucleotide sharing. As stored in TCRdb, this immuneACCESS dataset retains in-frame rearrangements with V and J assigned. A fraction of the clones does not appear; measured against another copy, unresolved V genes explain less than half of the discrepancy, and the remainder lacks a known reason. The V and J calls and the clone size are those of that table, but D and trimming were determined from the DNA. The sample contains around 300,000 clones, 84% of them found a single time. The biggest ten clones account for roughly 2% of the sample.

At the junction V is shortened by 5 bases and J by 0 bases; bases outside the gene matches: 6. The germline V gene provides CDR1 SGHNT and CDR2 YENEEA. From cysteine to phenylalanine, the CDR3 is 15 amino acids long. This entry keeps only the CDR3 DNA: 45 bases, framed from base 1. The sequenced material came from PBMCs. The chain links TRBV11-3 with TRBJ2-7; 8 junctional bases match TRBD1. This clonotype was obtained from a woman aged 40-49 years in good health and CMV-seropositive. The CDR3 is CASSNRDRSSYEQYF. The DNA reads as follows: TGTGCCAGCAGCAACCGGGACAGGAGCTCCTACGAGCAGTACTTC.